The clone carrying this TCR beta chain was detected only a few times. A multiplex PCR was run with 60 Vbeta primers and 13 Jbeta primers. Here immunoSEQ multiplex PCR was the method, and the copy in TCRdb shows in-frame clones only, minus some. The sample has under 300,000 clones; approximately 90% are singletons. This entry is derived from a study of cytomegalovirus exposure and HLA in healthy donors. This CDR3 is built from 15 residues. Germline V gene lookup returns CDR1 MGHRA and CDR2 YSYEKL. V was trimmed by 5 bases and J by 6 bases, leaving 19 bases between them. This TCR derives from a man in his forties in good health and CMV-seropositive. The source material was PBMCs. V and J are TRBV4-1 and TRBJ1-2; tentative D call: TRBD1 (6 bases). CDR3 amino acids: CASSNDPGQTDGYTF. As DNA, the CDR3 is TGCGCCAGCAGCAATGATCCGGGACAAACGGATGGCTACACCTTC.